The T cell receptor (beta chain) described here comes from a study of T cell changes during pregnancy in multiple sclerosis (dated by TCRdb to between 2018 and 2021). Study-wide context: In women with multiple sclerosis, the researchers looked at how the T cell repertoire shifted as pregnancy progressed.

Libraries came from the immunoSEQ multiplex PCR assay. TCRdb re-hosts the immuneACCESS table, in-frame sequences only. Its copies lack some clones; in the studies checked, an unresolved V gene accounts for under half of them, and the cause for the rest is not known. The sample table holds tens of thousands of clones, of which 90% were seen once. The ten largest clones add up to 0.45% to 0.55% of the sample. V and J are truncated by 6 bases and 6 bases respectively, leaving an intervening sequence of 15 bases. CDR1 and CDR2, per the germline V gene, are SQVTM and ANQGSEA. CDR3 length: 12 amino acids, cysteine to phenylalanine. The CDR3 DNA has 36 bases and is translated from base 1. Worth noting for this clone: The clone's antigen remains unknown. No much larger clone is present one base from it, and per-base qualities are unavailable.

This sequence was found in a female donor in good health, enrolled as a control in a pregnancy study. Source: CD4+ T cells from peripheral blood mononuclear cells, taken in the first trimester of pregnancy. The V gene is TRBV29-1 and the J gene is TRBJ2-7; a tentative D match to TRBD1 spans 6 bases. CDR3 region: CSVRAGAVEQYF. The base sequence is TGCAGCGTCCGGGCAGGGGCCGTCGAGCAGTACTTC.